A selection of T cell receptor beta chains follows, all from one sample in a study of PD-1 blockade in mismatch repair-deficient tumors. Some clones are missing from TCRdb's copy, which holds only in-frame ones; the method was immunoSEQ multiplex PCR. The table shows about 40,000 clones, with 79% occurring only once. The sequences come from peripheral blood, collected 4 weeks after starting pembrolizumab. These receptor sequences come from an adult with mismatch repair-deficient cancer. Both conserved end residues are part of each CDR3. Fields, in order: CDR3 protein, CDR3 DNA, V gene, clone size, D gene, J gene. D genes are given only for firm matches. Not all rows give a size; the values are once, few, many and, for expanded clones, a class.

CASSRPQGWETQYF,TGTGCCAGCAGCCGACCACAGGGATGGGAGACCCAGTACTTC,TRBV14,.,.,TRBJ2-5
CASSSTNMDEQFF,TGTGCCAGCAGCTCAACTAACATGGATGAGCAGTTCTTC,TRBV7-9,.,.,TRBJ2-1
CASTAKRGYNEQFF,TGTGCCAGCACCGCAAAGAGGGGCTACAATGAGCAGTTCTTC,TRBV6-5,many,.,TRBJ2-1
CASSYSRGYYGYTF,TGTGCCAGCAGTTACTCCAGGGGGTACTATGGCTACACCTTC,TRBV6-5,.,TRBD1,TRBJ1-2
CASGFGQDYGYTF,TGTGCTAGTGGTTTTGGACAGGACTATGGCTACACCTTC,TRBV12-5,few,TRBD1,TRBJ1-2
CASSDATSRPQHF,TGTGCCAGCAGTGACGCGACGAGTCGGCCCCAGCATTTT,TRBV25-1,.,.,TRBJ1-5
CASSPDNQETQYF,TGTGCCAGCAGCCCGGACAACCAAGAGACCCAGTACTTC,TRBV25-1,.,.,TRBJ2-5
CASSFPGRGETQYF,TGTGCCAGCAGTTTTCCAGGACGCGGGGAGACCCAGTACTTC,TRBV28,.,.,TRBJ2-5
CASSGGTANTGELFF,TGCGCCAGCAGCGGCGGGACGGCGAACACCGGGGAGCTGTTTTTT,TRBV5-1,.,.,TRBJ2-2
CASSLDRSWANVLTF,TGTGCCAGCAGCTTAGATAGGAGCTGGGCCAACGTCCTGACTTTC,TRBV7-2,.,.,TRBJ2-6
CASRARGQASYEQYF,TGTGCCAGTAGAGCACGCGGACAGGCCTCCTACGAGCAGTACTTC,TRBV19,.,TRBD1,TRBJ2-7
CASSLGQGGQPQHF,TGTGCCAGCAGCTTGGGGCAGGGCGGTCAGCCCCAGCATTTT,TRBV5-6,few,.,TRBJ1-5
CASSYSLDREHF,TGTGCCAGCAGTTACTCACTAGACAGGGAGCATTTT,TRBV6-6,.,TRBD1,TRBJ1-5
CASSLVGFTDTQYF,TGTGCCAGCAGCCTCGTGGGTTTCACAGATACGCAGTATTTT,TRBV7-2,.,.,TRBJ2-3
CASRTGTSGVGWSEQFF,TGTGCCAGCAGAACCGGGACTAGCGGGGTCGGGTGGTCTGAGCAGTTCTTC,TRBV28,.,TRBD2,TRBJ2-1
CASSDVRDTQYF,TGTGCCAGCAGTGACGTCCGGGATACGCAGTATTTT,TRBV27,.,.,TRBJ2-3
CASAPSGSTDTQYF,TGTGCCAGCGCACCTAGCGGGAGCACAGATACGCAGTATTTT,TRBV6-4,.,TRBD2,TRBJ2-3
CSVTASGSLYEQYF,TGCAGCGTCACGGCAAGCGGGAGTCTCTACGAGCAGTACTTC,TRBV29-1,many,TRBD2,TRBJ2-7
CASQLAGFTDTQYF,TGTGCCAGCCAGCTAGCGGGATTCACAGATACGCAGTATTTT,TRBV11-3,.,TRBD2,TRBJ2-3
CASSDSAHRGRLAYEQYF,TGTGCCAGCAGTGATTCGGCCCACAGGGGGCGGCTGGCCTACGAGCAGTACTTC,TRBV25-1,.,TRBD1,TRBJ2-7
CASSLEVGANVLTF,TGTGCCAGCAGCCTTGAGGTTGGGGCCAACGTCCTGACTTTC,TRBV6-5,.,.,TRBJ2-6
CASRGLRDTGELFF,TGTGCCAGCAGGGGACTCCGGGACACCGGGGAGCTGTTTTTT,TRBV6-1,.,.,TRBJ2-2
CASSTRTSRNTGELFF,TGTGCCAGTAGTACCCGGACTAGCCGGAACACCGGGGAGCTGTTTTTT,TRBV19,few,TRBD2,TRBJ2-2
CASSPMRAPTEAFF,TGTGCCAGCAGCCCCATGAGGGCTCCCACTGAAGCTTTCTTT,TRBV4-2,.,.,TRBJ1-1
CASTGQGSGNTIYF,TGTGCCAGCACAGGGCAAGGGTCTGGAAACACCATATATTTT,TRBV2,.,.,TRBJ1-3
CSVGRVNPGGETQYF,TGCAGCGTTGGTCGGGTGAATCCGGGCGGAGAGACCCAGTACTTC,TRBV29-1,.,.,TRBJ2-5
CASSLRTAFTDTQYF,TGTGCCAGCAGCCTACGGACAGCTTTCACAGATACGCAGTATTTT,TRBV5-4,once,.,TRBJ2-3
CASREGLTGELFF,TGTGCCAGCAGGGAGGGGCTCACCGGGGAGCTGTTTTTT,TRBV9,.,.,TRBJ2-2
CAYSSGRAPYNEQFF,TGTGCCTACTCGAGCGGGAGGGCCCCCTACAATGAGCAGTTCTTC,TRBV30,.,TRBD2,TRBJ2-1
CASSQGGDRNQPQHF,TGTGCCAGCAGCCAAGGGGGGGATCGCAATCAGCCCCAGCATTTT,TRBV4-2,.,.,TRBJ1-5
CASDSWARPQYF,TGTGCTAGTGACTCGTGGGCCCGCCCGCAGTATTTT,TRBV12-5,.,.,TRBJ2-3
CATSRESMRTEAFF,TGTGCCACCAGCAGAGAATCCATGCGAACTGAAGCTTTCTTT,TRBV15,few,.,TRBJ1-1
CASSEFSGQPQHF,TGTGCCAGCAGTGAATTTTCCGGGCAGCCCCAGCATTTT,TRBV25-1,.,.,TRBJ1-5
CASRLATRTGELFF,TGCGCCAGCCGACTAGCAACCCGCACCGGGGAGCTGTTTTTT,TRBV5-1,.,TRBD2,TRBJ2-2
CASSHPGPKQETQYF,TGCGCCAGCAGTCATCCTGGACCGAAACAAGAGACCCAGTACTTC,TRBV23-1,.,.,TRBJ2-5
CASSLNGASYGYTF,TGTGCCAGCAGTTTGAACGGAGCGAGCTATGGCTACACCTTC,TRBV28,.,.,TRBJ1-2